A single sample gave rise to the 2 T cell receptor beta chains below, sequenced in a study of vaccination and CD4 T cells after COVID-19. Cultured CD4+ T cell DNA was sequenced using the Oncomine TCR Beta short-read assay. MiXCR, applied by TCRdb to the PCR reads, yields one record per CDR3 protein. Counted here are tens of thousands of distinct CDR3 sequences, under 75% occurring once; the ten biggest clones make up around 8.1%. Which antigens these TCRs recognize remains unknown. Treatment in this sample: roughly 11-day PBMC culture with coronavirus spike peptide pools or control peptides (ViraFEST assay). Sequencing was performed on CD4+ T cells from blood, cultured in vitro. The receptors derive from a human donor who had recovered from COVID-19.

This clonotype was recorded a few times. The gene calls are TRBV28 and TRBJ1-2, with 10 bases matching TRBD1. Per the germline V gene, CDR1 is MDHEN and CDR2 is SYDVKM. This CDR3 comprises 15 residues. V gave up 3 bases and J gave up 8 bases; unmatched junction bases: 9. CDR3 in amino acids: CASSFKGTGERGYTF. CDR3 bases: TGTGCCAGCAGTTTTAAGGGGACAGGGGAGCGCGGCTACACCTTC.

The chain joins TRBV20-1 to TRBJ1-6, with D maybe TRBD1 (5 bases). The CDR3 sequence is 14 residues long. The ends were cut back, 1 base at V and 7 bases at J, with 11 bases in the middle. Germline assignment: CDR1 DFQATT and CDR2 SNEGSKA (reference sequence). The CDR3 is CSARGGRGNSPLHF. The CDR3, as DNA: TGCAGTGCTAGAGGAGGGCGGGGGAATTCACCCCTCCACTTT.